A selection of T cell receptor beta chains follows, all from one sample in a study of blood T cell repertoires in COVID-19. Clones were sequenced by immunoSEQ multiplex PCR, and TCRdb holds only the in-frame ones, with some missing. The sample consists of approximately 210,000 clones, roughly 90% of them appearing once. Sequenced: peripheral blood. The receptors here all came from a woman between 65 and 79 years old with acute or convalescent COVID-19. The CDR3 runs from the conserved cysteine through the conserved F or W. The D gene is left open where the match is weak. Clone size is shown for a subset of rows, as once, few, many or a class of expanded clone.

CASSSFSEQFF | TGCGCCAGCAGCTCTTTCTCCGAGCAGTTCTTC | . | TRBJ2-1 | TRBV5-1 | .
CASSSRLPGTDTQYF | TGTGCCAGCAGCTCCCGACTACCTGGCACAGATACGCAGTATTTT | once | TRBJ2-3 | TRBV5-4 | .
CASSSLGDRYYEQYF | TGTGCCAGCAGCTCACTTGGGGACAGGTACTACGAGCAGTACTTC | . | TRBJ2-7 | TRBV27 | TRBD1
CASSIAASGAAGGELFF | TGTGCCAGTAGTATAGCTGCTAGCGGAGCCGCGGGCGGGGAGCTGTTTTTT | few | TRBJ2-2 | TRBV19 | TRBD2
CASSQVGLAGGSQFF | TGCGCCAGCAGCCAAGTAGGACTAGCGGGAGGTTCTCAGTTCTTC | . | TRBJ2-1 | TRBV4-1 | TRBD2
CASRQDRVYNSPLHF | TGTGCCAGCAGACAGGACAGGGTGTATAATTCACCCCTCCACTTT | . | TRBJ1-6 | TRBV3-1/TRBV3-2 | TRBD1
CASSQDLNRGTSGNTIYF | TGTGCCAGCAGCCAAGATTTAAACAGGGGGACCTCTGGAAACACCATATATTTT | few | TRBJ1-3 | TRBV3-1/TRBV3-2 | TRBD1
CAPKGSGF | TGTGCCCCAAAGGGGTCTGGGTTC | . | TRBJ1-2 | TRBV7-8 | .
CASRSQGMSGYTF | TGTGCCAGCAGATCTCAGGGGATGAGTGGCTACACCTTC | . | TRBJ1-2 | TRBV6-5 | .
CASSLLDTQYF | TGTGCCAGCAGCTTGCTAGATACGCAGTATTTT | . | TRBJ2-3 | TRBV5-4 | .
CASSVGLVRTSSSNEQFF | TGTGCCAGTAGTGTGGGACTAGTGCGAACAAGCTCTTCCAATGAGCAGTTCTTC | . | TRBJ2-1 | TRBV19 | TRBD2
CASISRDRINQPQHF | TGTGCCAGTATCTCCCGGGACAGGATTAATCAGCCCCAGCATTTT | . | TRBJ1-5 | TRBV19 | TRBD1
CASSFMGIGELFF | TGTGCCAGCAGTTTTATGGGCATCGGGGAGCTGTTTTTT | . | TRBJ2-2 | TRBV12-3/TRBV12-4 | .
CASSFVTGLFSGANVLTF | TGTGCCAGCAGTTTTGTAACAGGGTTATTCTCTGGGGCCAACGTCCTGACTTTC | few | TRBJ2-6 | TRBV28 | .
CASSKGAVTDGYTF | TGTGCCAGTAGTAAAGGGGCAGTCACAGATGGCTACACCTTC | . | TRBJ1-2 | TRBV19 | .
CASSIQGLAQHF | TGTGCCAGCAGTATACAGGGTTTGGCCCAGCATTTT | . | TRBJ1-5 | TRBV6-2/TRBV6-3 | .
CASSSGTLTEQYF | TGTGCCAGCAGCTCCGGGACTTTAACGGAGCAGTACTTC | . | TRBJ2-7 | TRBV7-9 | .
CASSLAEGRPQHF | TGTGCCAGCAGCTTAGCGGAGGGACGGCCCCAGCATTTT | once | TRBJ1-5 | TRBV7-9 | .
CAISESDSLNEQFF | TGTGCCATCAGTGAAAGCGATTCACTCAATGAGCAGTTCTTC | once | TRBJ2-1 | TRBV10-3 | .
CASSLGTAPNSPLHF | TGCGCCAGCAGCTTGGGGACAGCACCTAATTCACCCCTCCACTTT | . | TRBJ1-6 | TRBV5-1 | .
CATSPNYRGEAFF | TGTGCCACCTCACCCAACTACAGGGGTGAAGCTTTCTTT | once | TRBJ1-1 | TRBV6-6 | TRBD1
CASSETADYDYTF | TGCGCCAGCAGCGAAACAGCTGACTATGACTACACCTTC | . | TRBJ1-2 | TRBV5-1 | .
CASLGQGGYGYTF | TGTGCCAGCCTGGGACAGGGGGGCTATGGCTACACCTTC | . | TRBJ1-2 | TRBV28 | TRBD1
CSASGEPGSSGNTIYF | TGCAGTGCTAGTGGGGAACCCGGGAGCTCTGGAAACACCATATATTTT | few | TRBJ1-3 | TRBV20-1 | .
CASGLGLHTEAFF | TGTGCTAGTGGTTTGGGTCTTCACACTGAAGCTTTCTTT | . | TRBJ1-1 | TRBV12-5 | .
CASSPGQGYTEAFF | TGCGCCAGCAGCCCGGGACAGGGTTATACTGAAGCTTTCTTT | once | TRBJ1-1 | TRBV5-1 | TRBD1
CASSPPAGAFNSPLHF | TGTGCCAGCAGCCCTCCCGCGGGGGCTTTTAATTCACCCCTCCACTTT | few | TRBJ1-6 | TRBV5-4 | .
CASRLTGGTEAFF | TGTGCCAGCAGGCTGACAGGAGGCACTGAAGCTTTCTTT | . | TRBJ1-1 | TRBV6-5 | .
CASSPRGDRLNTEAFF | TGTGCCAGCTCACCACGGGGGGACAGATTAAACACTGAAGCTTTCTTT | . | TRBJ1-1 | TRBV18 | TRBD1
CASSESFGQGRYTDTQYF | TGTGCCAGCAGTGAATCATTCGGACAGGGAAGATACACAGATACGCAGTATTTT | . | TRBJ2-3 | TRBV25-1 | TRBD1
CASSLAGAGTDTQYF | TGTGCCAGCAGCCTAGCGGGAGCAGGGACAGATACGCAGTATTTT | . | TRBJ2-3 | TRBV11-2 | TRBD2
CASSLIGVGNTIYF | TGTGCCAGCAGTTTAATAGGGGTTGGAAACACCATATATTTT | . | TRBJ1-3 | TRBV28 | .
CASSEDRTDTQYF | TGTGCCAGCAGTGAAGACAGAACAGATACGCAGTATTTT | . | TRBJ2-3 | TRBV6-1 | .
CASSLLSDPRGEQFF | TGTGCCAGCAGCTTACTCTCTGATCCTAGGGGTGAGCAGTTCTTC | . | TRBJ2-1 | TRBV7-7 | .
CASSLKGQGLRGELFF | TGTGCCAGCAGTTTAAAGGGACAGGGCCTTCGCGGTGAACTGTTTTTT | . | TRBJ1-4 | TRBV28 | TRBD1
CASSLRWPPEAFF | TGTGCCAGCAGTTTACGTTGGCCGCCCGAAGCTTTCTTT | . | TRBJ1-1 | TRBV28 | .
CASSYTGTKNIQYF | TGTGCCAGCAGTTATACCGGGACCAAAAACATTCAGTACTTC | . | TRBJ2-4 | TRBV28 | .
CASSVDRRSYEQYF | TGTGCCAGCAGCGTAGACAGGCGATCCTACGAGCAGTACTTC | . | TRBJ2-7 | TRBV9 | .
CASSQTVYQPQHF | TGTGCCAGCAGCCAAACGGTTTATCAGCCCCAGCATTTT | few | TRBJ1-5 | TRBV3-1/TRBV3-2 | .
CASGPGQSYEQYF | TGTGCTAGTGGTCCTGGACAGTCCTACGAGCAGTACTTC | . | TRBJ2-7 | TRBV12-5 | .
CASSPRGGGVLSGELFF | TGTGCCAGCAGTCCTCGGGGGGGAGGTGTTTTGTCCGGGGAGCTGTTTTTT | . | TRBJ2-2 | TRBV27 | TRBD2
CASSTTGVSSYEQYF | TGTGCCAGCAGTACTACAGGGGTATCGTCCTACGAGCAGTACTTC | few | TRBJ2-7 | TRBV5-6 | TRBD1
CASSLATPSDEQYF | TGCGCCAGCAGCTTGGCCACTCCGTCCGACGAGCAGTACTTC | . | TRBJ2-7 | TRBV5-1 | .
CASSYRTRRPYEQYF | TGTGCCAGCAGTTACAGGACTAGAAGGCCCTACGAGCAGTACTTC | . | TRBJ2-7 | TRBV6-5 | TRBD2
CASSQGRGLSTGELFF | TGCGCCAGCAGCCAAGGCAGGGGGCTTAGCACCGGGGAGCTGTTTTTT | . | TRBJ2-2 | TRBV4-3 | TRBD1
CASSSNFEAFF | TGTGCCAGCAGCTCCAACTTTGAAGCTTTCTTT | . | TRBJ1-1 | TRBV3-1/TRBV3-2 | .
CASYTSLAGDNEQFF | TGTGCCAGCTACACTAGCCTAGCGGGAGACAATGAGCAGTTCTTC | . | TRBJ2-1 | TRBV11-2 | TRBD2
CASSVAGRDNEQFF | TGTGCCAGCAGCGTAGCCGGGAGGGACAATGAGCAGTTCTTC | . | TRBJ2-1 | TRBV9 | TRBD2
CASRPRQGGGYEQYF | TGTGCCAGCCGCCCAAGACAGGGGGGGGGCTACGAGCAGTACTTC | . | TRBJ2-7 | TRBV18 | TRBD1
CASSPRDRWTYEQYF | TGTGCCAGCAGCCCCCGGGACAGGTGGACCTACGAGCAGTACTTC | . | TRBJ2-7 | TRBV3-1/TRBV3-2 | TRBD1
CASRGQGGATF | TGTGCCAGCAGGGGACAGGGGGGAGCGACCTTC | . | TRBJ1-2 | TRBV3-1/TRBV3-2 | TRBD1
CASSPTGGMNTEAFF | TGTGCCAGTAGCCCAACGGGGGGTATGAACACTGAAGCTTTCTTT | once | TRBJ1-1 | TRBV19 | .
CASSLEPGILYEQYF | TGTGCCAGCAGCTTAGAACCCGGGATCCTCTACGAGCAGTACTTC | . | TRBJ2-7 | TRBV7-6 | .
CASSPTPPGAYSNQPQHF | TGTGCCAGCAGCCCGACACCCCCAGGGGCCTATAGCAATCAGCCCCAGCATTTT | . | TRBJ1-5 | TRBV3-1/TRBV3-2 | .
CASSTGPNEKLFF | TGCGCCAGCAGCACAGGCCCGAATGAAAAACTGTTTTTT | . | TRBJ1-4 | TRBV5-1 | .
CASTKGGETQYF | TGTGCCAGCACGAAAGGCGGGGAGACCCAGTACTTC | . | TRBJ2-5 | TRBV27 | .
CASSEARVNQPQHF | TGTGCCAGCAGTGAAGCCAGGGTGAATCAGCCCCAGCATTTT | . | TRBJ1-5 | TRBV2 | .